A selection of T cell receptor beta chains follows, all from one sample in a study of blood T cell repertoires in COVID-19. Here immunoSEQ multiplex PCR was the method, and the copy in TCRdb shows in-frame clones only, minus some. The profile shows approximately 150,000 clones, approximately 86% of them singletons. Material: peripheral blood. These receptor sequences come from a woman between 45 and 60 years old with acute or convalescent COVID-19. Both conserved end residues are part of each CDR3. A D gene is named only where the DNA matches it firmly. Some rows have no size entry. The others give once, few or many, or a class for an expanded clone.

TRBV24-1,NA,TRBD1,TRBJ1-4,CATSPTGTEKLFF,TGTGCCACCAGTCCGACAGGGACTGAAAAACTGTTTTTT
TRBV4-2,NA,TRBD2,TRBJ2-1,CASSQDGTIPSSRKQFF,TGTGCCAGCAGCCAAGATGGGACTATTCCCTCCTCAAGGAAGCAGTTCTTC
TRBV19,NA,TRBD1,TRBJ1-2,CASSIRTGDGYTF,TGTGCCAGTAGTATCCGGACAGGGGATGGCTACACCTTC
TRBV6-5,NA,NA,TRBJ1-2,CASSYMGGADGYTF,TGTGCCAGCAGTTACATGGGAGGGGCGGATGGCTACACCTTC
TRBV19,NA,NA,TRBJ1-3,CASSIRGGLDGNTIYF,TGTGCCAGTAGTATCAGGGGCGGTTTGGACGGAAACACCATATATTTT
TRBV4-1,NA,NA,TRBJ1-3,CASSLRGLGDTIYF,TGCGCCAGCAGCCTCAGGGGTCTGGGTGACACCATATATTTT
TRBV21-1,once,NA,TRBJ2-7,CASSKEGDRASYEQYF,TGTGCCAGCAGCAAAGAGGGGGACAGAGCTTCCTACGAGCAGTACTTC
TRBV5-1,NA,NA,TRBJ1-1,CASSLVQGLNTEAFF,TGCGCCAGCAGCTTGGTACAGGGACTGAACACTGAAGCTTTCTTT
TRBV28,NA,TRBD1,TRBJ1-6,CASSYPIGGGSPLHF,TGTGCCAGCAGTTACCCTATAGGAGGGGGCTCACCCCTCCACTTT
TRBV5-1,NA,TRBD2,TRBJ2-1,CASTSAGAYNEQFF,TGCGCCAGCACCTCCGCGGGGGCCTACAATGAGCAGTTCTTC
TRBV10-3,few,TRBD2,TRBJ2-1,CAISESELAGPLGIEQFF,TGTGCCATCAGTGAGTCCGAACTAGCGGGACCCCTGGGGATTGAGCAGTTCTTC